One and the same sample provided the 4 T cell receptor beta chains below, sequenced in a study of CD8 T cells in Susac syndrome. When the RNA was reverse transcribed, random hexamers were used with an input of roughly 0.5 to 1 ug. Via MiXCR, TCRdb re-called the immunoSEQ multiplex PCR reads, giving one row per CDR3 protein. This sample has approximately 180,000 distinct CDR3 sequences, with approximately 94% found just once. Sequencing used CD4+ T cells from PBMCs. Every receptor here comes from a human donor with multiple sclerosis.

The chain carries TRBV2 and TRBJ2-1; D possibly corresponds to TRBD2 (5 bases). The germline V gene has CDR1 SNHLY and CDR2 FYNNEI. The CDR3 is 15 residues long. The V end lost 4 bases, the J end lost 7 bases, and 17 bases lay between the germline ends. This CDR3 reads CASSVRLPPGNEQFF. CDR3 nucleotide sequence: TGTGCCAGCAGTGTTCGGCTCCCCCCGGGGAATGAGCAGTTCTTC.

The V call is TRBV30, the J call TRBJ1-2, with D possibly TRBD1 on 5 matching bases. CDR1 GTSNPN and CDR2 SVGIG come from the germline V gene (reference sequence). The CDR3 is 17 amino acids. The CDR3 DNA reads TGTGCTCCCCGGAGGGGAAGCCGGATCCTCCAGGGCTATGGCTACACCTTC. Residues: CAPRRGSRILQGYGYTF.

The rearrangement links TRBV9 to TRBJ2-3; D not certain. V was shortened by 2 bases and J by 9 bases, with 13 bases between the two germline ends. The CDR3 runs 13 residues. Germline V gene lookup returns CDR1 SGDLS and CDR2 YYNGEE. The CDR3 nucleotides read TGTGCCAGCAGCGTCCTCCCAGCTGAGACGCAGTATTTT. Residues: CASSVLPAETQYF.

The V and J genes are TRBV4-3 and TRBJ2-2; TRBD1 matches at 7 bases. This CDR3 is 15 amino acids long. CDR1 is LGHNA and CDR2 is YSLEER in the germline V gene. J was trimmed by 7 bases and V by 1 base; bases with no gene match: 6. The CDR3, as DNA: TGCGCCAGCAGCCAAGTAGGAGACAGGGACGGGGAGCTGTTTTTT. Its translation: CASSQVGDRDGELFF.